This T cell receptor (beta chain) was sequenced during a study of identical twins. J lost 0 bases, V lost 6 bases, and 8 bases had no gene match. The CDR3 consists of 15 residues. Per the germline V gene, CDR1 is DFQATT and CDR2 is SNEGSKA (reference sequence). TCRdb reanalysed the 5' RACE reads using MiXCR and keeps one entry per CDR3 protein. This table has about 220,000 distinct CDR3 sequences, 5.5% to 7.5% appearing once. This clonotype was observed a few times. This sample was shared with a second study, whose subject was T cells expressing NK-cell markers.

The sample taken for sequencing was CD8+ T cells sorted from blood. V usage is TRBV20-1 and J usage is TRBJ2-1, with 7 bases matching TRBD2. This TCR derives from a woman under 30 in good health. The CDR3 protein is CSAALGGSSYNEQFF. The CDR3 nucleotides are TGCAGTGCAGCCCTAGGCGGGAGCTCCTACAATGAGCAGTTCTTC.